This T cell receptor (beta chain) was sequenced for a study of Ad26.COV2.S vaccination and SARS-CoV-2 variants. Looking at the study overall: Of the COV1001 trial arms, the Ad26.COV2.S arm included the donor. The vaccine Ad26.COV2.S was put into the muscle once, or twice with 56 days between.

The method was immunoSEQ multiplex PCR; TCRdb's version includes in-frame clones alone and lacks a portion of them. Here the sample spans 250,000 to 300,000 clones, around 87% being singletons. The sample's treatment: around 19 received Ad26.COV2.S at low or high dose, single or two shots; about five received placebo; per-sample allocation not given. The samples were gathered on day 63 after the first injection of vaccine or placebo. Boston hosted the donor, who was an adult aged 18-55 years. This vaccine is an Ad26 vector that expresses the Wuhan-strain SARS-CoV-2 spike. Sequenced here: peripheral blood, sampled in a trial of Ad26.COV2.S vaccine versus placebo. The clonotype originates from a person aged 18-60 years who received the Ad26.COV2.S COVID-19 vaccine or a placebo.

The CDR3 coding sequence is TGTGCCAGCAGCTTAAGCCCATCACAAGAGACCCAGTACTTC. This encodes CASSLSPSQETQYF. The chain has TRBV7-3 and TRBJ2-5; D is uncertain. This CDR3 region has 14 residues. With 1 base removed from V and 2 bases from J, the gap between germline ends came to 8 bases. Germline CDR1 is SGHTA and CDR2 is FQGTGA.